This T cell receptor beta chain was obtained from a study of cytomegalovirus exposure and HLA in healthy donors. Study results and caveats: In a later analysis, the majority of CMV-associated beta chains seemingly showed HLA restriction. Later analysis identified several of the most significant clusters that appeared linked to common viral pathogens. After further analysis at a later stage, under 20,000 TCR beta sequences were associated with HLA alleles at 0.05 false discovery rate. Presence/absence analyses assumed roughly uniform sequencing depth across donors.

PCR employed 60 Vbeta and 13 Jbeta primers. Data came from immunoSEQ multiplex PCR; TCRdb stores just in-frame clones and leaves some out. The table shows 160,000 or so clones, with roughly three quarters occurring only once. In regard to this clone: No antigen is known for it. A junction end diverges from the germline sequence, so it may reflect a read error.

Germline-derived CDR1 and CDR2 are SGHVS and FQNEAQ. This CDR3 has 16 amino acids. The sample taken for sequencing was PBMCs. This rearrangement joins TRBV7-8 to TRBJ1-1; tentatively, D is TRBD1 (5 bases). The receptor comes from a young man in good health and CMV-seropositive. Here the CDR3 DNA reads TGTGCCAGCAGCCTAGCCCCAAGGGGCATGAACACTGAAGCTTTCTTT. This gives the protein CASSLAPRGMNTEAFF.